This TCR beta chain comes out of a study of blood T cell repertoires in COVID-19. Background on the study: T cells, B-cell-depleted T cells, or PBMCs provided the cDNA or gDNA that served as material.

Original processing notes: It was from reference gene primer amplification that nucleated cell counts were estimated. Clones were read by immunoSEQ multiplex PCR, and TCRdb kept only the in-frame ones, dropping some. The V and J calls and the clone size are those of that table, but D and trimming were determined from the DNA. The repertoire holds about 140,000 clones, with under 85% as singletons. With V trimmed by 3 bases and J by 5 bases, 11 bases remained unmatched. Per the germline V gene, CDR1 is PRHDT and CDR2 is FYEKMQ (reference sequence). The CDR3 runs to 16 residues. Assignments of participants to cohorts depended upon their own reported clinical history. Participants classified as exposed had met a COVID-19 case within 2 weeks before study entry.

This sequence joins TRBV13 and TRBJ2-5; TRBD1 aligns across 8 bases. This TCR was sampled from a woman aged 18-29 years who had been exposed to COVID-19. The material sequenced was PBMCs or T cells enriched from blood (not recorded which). CDR3 loop: CASSFRPGGLLETQYF. The DNA of the CDR3 is TGTGCCAGCAGCTTTCGCCCAGGGGGCCTCCTGGAGACCCAGTACTTC. The whole variable domain, filled in from reference TRBV13 and TRBJ2-5, reads AAGVIQSPRHLIKEKRETATLKCYPIPRHDTVYWYQQGPGQDPQFLISFYEKMQSDKGSIPDRFSAQQFSDYHSELNMSSLELGDSALYFCASSFRPGGLLETQYFGPGTRLLVL.